Listed here are 13 T cell receptor beta chains from one sample, sequenced in a study of blood T cell repertoires in COVID-19. Here immunoSEQ multiplex PCR was the method, and the copy in TCRdb shows in-frame clones only, minus some. The sample shows approximately 400,000 clones, approximately 88% of them seen only once. Sequences were obtained from peripheral blood. These receptors came from a woman in her forties or fifties with COVID-19, enrolled during active disease.

The chain recombines TRBV3-1 (or the pseudogene TRBV3-2) with TRBJ2-2; 10 nucleotides agree with TRBD2. J lost 0 bases, V lost 7 bases, and 5 bases had no gene match. The germline V gene encodes CDR1 LGHDT and CDR2 YNNKEL (reference sequence). The CDR3 is 16 amino acids. The CDR3 nucleotides read TGTGCCAGCACCCTACTAGCGGGGACGAACACCGGGGAGCTGTTTTTT. Translated, it gives CASTLLAGTNTGELFF.

This sequence joins TRBV5-1 and TRBJ1-2; D unresolved. Trimming took off 0 bases at V and 2 bases at J, with 14 bases between the two ends. Looked up from germline, CDR1 is SGHRS and CDR2 is YFSETQ. This CDR3 spans 16 amino acids. This CDR3 is CASSLAQAPSNYGYTF. CDR3 coding DNA: TGCGCCAGCAGCTTGGCCCAGGCCCCCTCGAACTATGGCTACACCTTC. The variable domain in full, completed from reference TRBV5-1 and TRBJ1-2, reads KAGVTQTPRYLIKTRGQQVTLSCSPISGHRSVSWYQQTPGQGLQFLFEYFSETQRNKGNFPGRFSGRQFSNSRSEMNVSTLELGDSALYLCASSLAQAPSNYGYTFGSGTRLTVV.

V and J are TRBV30 and TRBJ1-6; no firm D call. This CDR3 has 13 residues. The germline V and J ends were trimmed by 2 bases and 10 bases, with 12 bases remaining between them. The germline CDR1 and CDR2 sequences are GTSNPN and SVGIG (reference sequence). Here the CDR3 DNA reads TGTGCCTGGAGTCCACCATCGGAGTCACCCCTCCACTTT. It encodes CAWSPPSESPLHF.

This rearrangement joins TRBV19 to TRBJ1-3, with a weak D call TRBD1 (5 bases). Looked up from germline, CDR1 is LNHDA and CDR2 is SQIVND (reference sequence). Trimming pared 7 bases from V and 3 bases from J, leaving 13 bases between. This CDR3 has 14 amino acids. The CDR3, as DNA: TGTGCCAGTACCGAGCAGGGCGGTGGAAACACCATATATTTT. The encoded protein is CASTEQGGGNTIYF.

This clone was observed a single time. The chain combines TRBV19 with TRBJ1-6; no definite D call. V was clipped by 3 bases and J by 7 bases, with 13 bases between them. The CDR3 is 15 amino acids. The germline V gene has CDR1 LNHDA and CDR2 SQIVND (reference sequence). CDR3 sequence (DNA): TGTGCCAGTAGTATGTCACACGCTCTCAATTCACCCCTCCACTTT. It codes for CASSMSHALNSPLHF.

V gene TRBV2 combines with J gene TRBJ2-7; 8 bases fit TRBD1. The germline V gene encodes CDR1 SNHLY and CDR2 FYNNEI. Trimming at V came to 6 bases and at J to 2 bases, leaving 6 bases not matched to a gene. The CDR3 has 14 amino acids. The CDR3 region is CASSSRTGTYEQYF. In nucleotides, the CDR3 is TGTGCCAGCAGCAGTAGGACAGGGACCTACGAGCAGTACTTC.

The chain couples TRBV11-2 to TRBJ2-1; TRBD1 aligns across 9 bases. From germline, CDR1 is SGHAT and CDR2 FQNNGV. The CDR3 sequence is 18 residues long. V lost 1 base to trimming and J lost 4 bases; unmatched junction nucleotides: 11. The CDR3 nucleotides are TGTGCCAGCAGCTTAGGGAGTAGGGGGACAGGGATATACAATGAGCAGTTCTTC. Its protein is CASSLGSRGTGIYNEQFF.

V gene TRBV21-1 combines with J gene TRBJ2-2; the listed D gene, TRBD2, was not tested against the DNA. TRBV21-1 is a known pseudogene. The CDR3 totals 15 residues. In DNA, the CDR3 is TGTGCCAGCAGCAAAGAGGGCAGAGGGTACGGGGAGCTGTTTTTT. Amino acids: CASSKEGRGYGELFF.

V gene TRBV4-1 combines with J gene TRBJ1-2; TRBD1 matches 9 bases. Germline V gene lookup returns CDR1 MGHRA and CDR2 YSYEKL. The CDR3 loop spans 17 amino acids. The junction had 10 bases not matched to a gene; V was cut back by 3 bases and J by 2 bases. CDR3: CASSQDPTGGGNYGYTF. The CDR3 DNA reads TGCGCCAGCAGCCAGGATCCCACAGGGGGCGGAAACTATGGCTACACCTTC.

This clone was seen a single time. The chain links TRBV18 to TRBJ1-2; D gene ambiguous. The CDR3 loop spans 15 amino acids. The germline gives CDR1 KGHSH, CDR2 LQKENI. V was pared by 1 base and J by 8 bases, with 17 bases between. In nucleotides, the CDR3 is TGTGCCAGCTCACCACAGGCGGATTTTCTACGGGGCTACACCTTC. This sequence encodes CASSPQADFLRGYTF.

This sequence joins TRBV6-2 or TRBV6-3 and TRBJ1-2; perhaps TRBD1 as D (6 bases). V lost 6 bases, J lost 1 base, and 12 bases lay in between. Germline V gene lookup returns CDR1 MNHEY and CDR2 SVGEGT. The CDR3 consists of 14 residues. As DNA, the CDR3 is TGTGCCAGCAGCTTCTCAGGGGTTAACTATGGCTACACCTTC. Its translation is CASSFSGVNYGYTF.

V gene TRBV12-2 combines with J gene TRBJ1-1. TRBV12-2 is listed as a pseudogene. The CDR3 loop spans 13 amino acids. As DNA, the CDR3 is TGTGCAAGTCGTCCAACTATGAACACTGAAGCTTTCTTT. It encodes CASRPTMNTEAFF.

The chain has TRBV28 and TRBJ2-7; 7 positions agree with TRBD1. The CDR3 sequence is 14 residues long. Trimming removed 11 bases from V and 2 bases from J; junction bases left unmatched: 12. Germline CDR1 and CDR2: MDHEN and SYDVKM. CDR3 residues: CASQRGTATYEQYF. The CDR3 coding sequence is TGTGCCTCTCAGAGGGGGACAGCTACCTACGAGCAGTACTTC.